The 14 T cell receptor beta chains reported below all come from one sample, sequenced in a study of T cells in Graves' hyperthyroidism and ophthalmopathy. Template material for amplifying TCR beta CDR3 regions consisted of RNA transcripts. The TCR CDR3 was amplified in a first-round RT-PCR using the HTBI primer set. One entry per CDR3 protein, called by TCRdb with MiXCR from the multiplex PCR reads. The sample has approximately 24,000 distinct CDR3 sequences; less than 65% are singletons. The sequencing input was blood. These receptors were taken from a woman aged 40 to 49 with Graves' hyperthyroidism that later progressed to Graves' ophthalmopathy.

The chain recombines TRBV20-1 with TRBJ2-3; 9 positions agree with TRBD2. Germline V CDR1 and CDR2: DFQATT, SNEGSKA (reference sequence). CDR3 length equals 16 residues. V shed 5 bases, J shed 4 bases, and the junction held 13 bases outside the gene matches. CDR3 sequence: CSARRSSGMGPDTQYF. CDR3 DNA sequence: TGCAGTGCTCGGAGATCTAGCGGGATGGGGCCAGATACGCAGTATTTT.

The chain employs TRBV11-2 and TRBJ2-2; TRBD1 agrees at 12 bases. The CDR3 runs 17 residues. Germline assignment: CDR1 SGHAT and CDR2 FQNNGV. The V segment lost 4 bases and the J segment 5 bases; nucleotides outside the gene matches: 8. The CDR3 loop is CASSSGQGAVRTGELFF. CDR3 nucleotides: TGTGCCAGCAGCTCGGGACAGGGGGCAGTAAGGACCGGGGAGCTGTTTTTT.

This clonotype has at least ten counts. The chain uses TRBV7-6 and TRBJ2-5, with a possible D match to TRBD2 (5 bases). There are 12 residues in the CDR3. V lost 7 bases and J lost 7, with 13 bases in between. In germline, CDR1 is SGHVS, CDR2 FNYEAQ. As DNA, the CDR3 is TGTGCCAGCAAGGGCACCGCGGGGACCCAGTACTTC. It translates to CASKGTAGTQYF.

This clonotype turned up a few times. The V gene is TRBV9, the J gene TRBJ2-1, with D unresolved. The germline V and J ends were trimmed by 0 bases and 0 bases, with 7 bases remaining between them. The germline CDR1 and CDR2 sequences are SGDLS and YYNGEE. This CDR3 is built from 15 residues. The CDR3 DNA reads TGTGCCAGCAGCGTAGATGCTCACTCCTACAATGAGCAGTTCTTC. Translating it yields CASSVDAHSYNEQFF.

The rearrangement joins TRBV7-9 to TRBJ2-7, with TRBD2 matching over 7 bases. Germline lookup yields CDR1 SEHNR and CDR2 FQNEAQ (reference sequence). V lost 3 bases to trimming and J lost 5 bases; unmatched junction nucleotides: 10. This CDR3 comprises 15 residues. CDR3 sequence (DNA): TGTGCCAGCAGCTTGGTTCTGGGCGGGAGAAACGAGCAGTACTTC. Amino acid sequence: CASSLVLGGRNEQYF.

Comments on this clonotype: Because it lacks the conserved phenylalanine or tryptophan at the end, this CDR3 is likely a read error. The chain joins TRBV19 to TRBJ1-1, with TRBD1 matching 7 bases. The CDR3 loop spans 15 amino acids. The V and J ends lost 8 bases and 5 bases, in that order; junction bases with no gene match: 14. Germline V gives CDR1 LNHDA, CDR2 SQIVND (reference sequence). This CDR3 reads CASGRDRKGWTEAFL. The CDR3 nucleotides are TGTGCCAGTGGCCGGGACAGAAAAGGGTGGACTGAAGCTTTCCTT.

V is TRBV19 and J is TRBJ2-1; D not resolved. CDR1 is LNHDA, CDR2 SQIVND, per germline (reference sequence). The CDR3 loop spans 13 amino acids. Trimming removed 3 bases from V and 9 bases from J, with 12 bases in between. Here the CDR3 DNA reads TGTGCCAGTAGTATCCCTAGATCGAGTGAGCAGTTCTTC. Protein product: CASSIPRSSEQFF.

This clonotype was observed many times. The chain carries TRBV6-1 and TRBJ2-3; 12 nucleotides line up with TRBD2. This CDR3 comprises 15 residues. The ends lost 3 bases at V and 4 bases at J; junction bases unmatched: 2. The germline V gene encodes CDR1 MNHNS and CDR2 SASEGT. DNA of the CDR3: TGTGCCAGCAGTGAGACTAGCGGGAGTGCAGATACGCAGTATTTT. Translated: CASSETSGSADTQYF.

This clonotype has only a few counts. CDR3 residues: CASSETAGGNGYTF. CDR3 bases: TGCGCCAGCAGTGAAACAGCGGGGGGGAATGGCTACACCTTC. This chain joins TRBV10-2 and TRBJ1-2; D is perhaps TRBD1 (5 bases). The CDR3 consists of 14 residues. Germline V gene data show CDR1 as WSHSY and CDR2 as SAAADI. V was cut by 3 bases and J by 6 bases, with 14 bases left in between.

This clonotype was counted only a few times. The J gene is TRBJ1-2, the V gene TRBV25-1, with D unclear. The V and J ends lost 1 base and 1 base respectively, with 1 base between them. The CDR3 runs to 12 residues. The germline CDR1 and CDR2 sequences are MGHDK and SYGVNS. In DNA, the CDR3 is TGTGCCAGCAGTGAATTTAACTATGGCTACACCTTC. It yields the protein CASSEFNYGYTF.

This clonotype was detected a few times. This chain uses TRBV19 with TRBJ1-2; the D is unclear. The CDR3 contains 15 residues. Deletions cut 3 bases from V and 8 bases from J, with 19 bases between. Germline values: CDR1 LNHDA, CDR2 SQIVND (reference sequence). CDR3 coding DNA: TGTGCCAGTAGTATGTTCGCCAGCTCGTTCCGGGGCTACACCTTC. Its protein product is CASSMFASSFRGYTF.

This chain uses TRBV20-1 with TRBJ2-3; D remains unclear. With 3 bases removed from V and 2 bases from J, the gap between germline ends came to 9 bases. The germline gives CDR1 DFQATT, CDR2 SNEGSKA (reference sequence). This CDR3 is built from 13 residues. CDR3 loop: CSASLISTDTQYF. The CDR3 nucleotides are TGCAGTGCTAGCCTAATTTCCACAGATACGCAGTATTTT.

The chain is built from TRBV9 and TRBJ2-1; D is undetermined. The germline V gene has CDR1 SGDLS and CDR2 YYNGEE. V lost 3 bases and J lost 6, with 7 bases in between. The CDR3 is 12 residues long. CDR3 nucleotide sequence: TGTGCCAGCAGCGGGACCGGCAATGAGCAGTTCTTC. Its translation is CASSGTGNEQFF.

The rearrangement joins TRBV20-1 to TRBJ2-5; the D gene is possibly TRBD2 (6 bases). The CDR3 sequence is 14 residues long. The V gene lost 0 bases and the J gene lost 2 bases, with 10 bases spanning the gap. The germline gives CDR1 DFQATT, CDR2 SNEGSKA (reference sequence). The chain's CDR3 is CSARDGGVQETQYF. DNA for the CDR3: TGCAGTGCTAGAGATGGCGGGGTTCAAGAGACCCAGTACTTC.